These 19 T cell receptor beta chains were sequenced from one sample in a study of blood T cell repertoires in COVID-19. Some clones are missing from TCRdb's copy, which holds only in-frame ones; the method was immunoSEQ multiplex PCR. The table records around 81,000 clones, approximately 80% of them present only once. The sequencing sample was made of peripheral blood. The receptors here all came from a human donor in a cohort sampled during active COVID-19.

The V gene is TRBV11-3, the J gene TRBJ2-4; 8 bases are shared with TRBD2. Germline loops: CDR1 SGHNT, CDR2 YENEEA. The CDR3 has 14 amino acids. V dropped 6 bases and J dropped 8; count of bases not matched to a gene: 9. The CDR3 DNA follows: TGTGCCAGCAGTCGGGAGGGTCGTGTGGACATTCAGTACTTC. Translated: CASSREGRVDIQYF.

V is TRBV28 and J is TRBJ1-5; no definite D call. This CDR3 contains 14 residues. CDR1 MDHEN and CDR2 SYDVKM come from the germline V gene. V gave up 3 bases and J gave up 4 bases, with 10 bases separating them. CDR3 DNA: TGTGCCAGCAGTTTTTTATCGGTTAATCAGCCCCAGCATTTT. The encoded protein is CASSFLSVNQPQHF.

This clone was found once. CDR3 coding DNA: TGTGCCAGCAGTTACATTGCGGGCAGGGGGAACACTGAAGCTTTCTTT. This sequence encodes CASSYIAGRGNTEAFF. The J gene is TRBJ1-1, the V gene TRBV6-6, with a weak D call TRBD1 (6 bases). The ends were cut back, 2 bases at V and 1 base at J, with 14 bases in the middle. Germline V lookup: CDR1 MNHNY, CDR2 SVGAGI (reference sequence). CDR3 length: 16 amino acids.

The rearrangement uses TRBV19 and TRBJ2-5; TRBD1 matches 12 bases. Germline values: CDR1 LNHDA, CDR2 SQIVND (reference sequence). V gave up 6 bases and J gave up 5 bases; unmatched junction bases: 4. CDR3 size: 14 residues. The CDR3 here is CASRRDRGPETQYF. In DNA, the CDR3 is TGTGCCAGTAGGCGGGACAGGGGGCCTGAGACCCAGTACTTC. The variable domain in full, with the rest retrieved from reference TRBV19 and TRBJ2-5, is DGGITQSPKYLFRKEGQNVTLSCEQNLNHDAMYWYRQDPGQGLRLIYYSQIVNDFQKGDIAEGYSVSREKKESFPLTVTSAQKNPTAFYLCASRRDRGPETQYFGPGTRLLVL.

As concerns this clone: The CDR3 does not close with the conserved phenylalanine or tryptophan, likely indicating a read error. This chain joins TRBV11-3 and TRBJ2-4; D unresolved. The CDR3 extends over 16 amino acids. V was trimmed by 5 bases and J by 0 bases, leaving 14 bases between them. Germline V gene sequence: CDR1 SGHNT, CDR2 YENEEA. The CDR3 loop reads CASSTRTDLAKNIQYL. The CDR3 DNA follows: TGTGCCAGCAGCACCCGGACGGATCTAGCCAAAAACATTCAGTACCTC.

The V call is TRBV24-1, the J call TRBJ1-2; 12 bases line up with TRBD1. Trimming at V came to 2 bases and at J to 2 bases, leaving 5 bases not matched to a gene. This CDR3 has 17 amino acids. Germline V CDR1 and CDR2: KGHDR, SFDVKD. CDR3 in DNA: TGTGCCACCAGTGATTCGGGACAGGGGGCGCCGAACTATGGCTACACCTTC. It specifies CATSDSGQGAPNYGYTF.

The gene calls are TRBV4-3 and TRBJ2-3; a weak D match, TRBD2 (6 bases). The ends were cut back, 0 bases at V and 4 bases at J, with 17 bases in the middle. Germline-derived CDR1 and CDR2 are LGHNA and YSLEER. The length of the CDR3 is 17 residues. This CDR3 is CASSQDQASAIADTQYF. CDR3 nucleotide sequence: TGCGCCAGCAGCCAAGATCAAGCTAGCGCGATAGCAGATACGCAGTATTTT.

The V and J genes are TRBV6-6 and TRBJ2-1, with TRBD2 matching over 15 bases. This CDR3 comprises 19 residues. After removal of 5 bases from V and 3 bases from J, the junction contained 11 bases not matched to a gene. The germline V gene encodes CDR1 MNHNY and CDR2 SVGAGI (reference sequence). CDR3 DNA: TGTGCCAGCAGTCCAGCCCGGACTAGCGGGAGGGGGGGCTACAATGAGCAGTTCTTC. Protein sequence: CASSPARTSGRGGYNEQFF.

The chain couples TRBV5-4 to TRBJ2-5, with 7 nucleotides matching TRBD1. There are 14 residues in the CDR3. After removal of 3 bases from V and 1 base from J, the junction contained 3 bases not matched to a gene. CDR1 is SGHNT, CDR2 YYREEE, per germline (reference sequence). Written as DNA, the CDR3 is TGTGCCAGCAGCTCGGGGACAGCCCAAGAGACCCAGTACTTC. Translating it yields CASSSGTAQETQYF.

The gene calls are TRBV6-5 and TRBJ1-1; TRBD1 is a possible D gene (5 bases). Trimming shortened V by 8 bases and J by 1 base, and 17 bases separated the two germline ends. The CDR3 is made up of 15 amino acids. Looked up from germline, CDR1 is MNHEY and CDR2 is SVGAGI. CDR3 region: CASFSSTDPNTEAFF. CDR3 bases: TGTGCCAGCTTCTCCTCGACAGACCCGAACACTGAAGCTTTCTTT.

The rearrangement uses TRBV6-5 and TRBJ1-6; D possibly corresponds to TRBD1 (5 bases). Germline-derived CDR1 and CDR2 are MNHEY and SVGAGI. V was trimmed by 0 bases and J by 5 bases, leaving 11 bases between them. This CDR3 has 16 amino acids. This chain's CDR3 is CASSYSQGRNNSPLHF. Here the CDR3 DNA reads TGTGCCAGCAGTTACTCGCAGGGTCGTAATAATTCACCCCTCCACTTT.

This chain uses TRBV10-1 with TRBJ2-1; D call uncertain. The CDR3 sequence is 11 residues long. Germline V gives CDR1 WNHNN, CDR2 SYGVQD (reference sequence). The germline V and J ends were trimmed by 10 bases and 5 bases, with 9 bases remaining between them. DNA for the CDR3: TGCGCCAACCGAGCTCACAATGAGCAGTTCTTC. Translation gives CANRAHNEQFF.

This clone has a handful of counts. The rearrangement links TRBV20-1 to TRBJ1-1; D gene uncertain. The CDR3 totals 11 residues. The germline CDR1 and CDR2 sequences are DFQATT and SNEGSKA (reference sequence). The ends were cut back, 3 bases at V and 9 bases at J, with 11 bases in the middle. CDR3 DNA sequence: TGCAGTGCTAGGTTTGGGCAGAAAGCTTTCTTT. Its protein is CSARFGQKAFF.

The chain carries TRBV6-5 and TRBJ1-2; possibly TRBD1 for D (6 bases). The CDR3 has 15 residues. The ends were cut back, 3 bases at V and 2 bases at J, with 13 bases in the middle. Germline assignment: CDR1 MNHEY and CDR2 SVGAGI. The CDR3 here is CASSYLGQGNYGYTF. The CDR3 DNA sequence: TGTGCCAGCAGTTATTTGGGTCAGGGGAACTATGGCTACACCTTC.

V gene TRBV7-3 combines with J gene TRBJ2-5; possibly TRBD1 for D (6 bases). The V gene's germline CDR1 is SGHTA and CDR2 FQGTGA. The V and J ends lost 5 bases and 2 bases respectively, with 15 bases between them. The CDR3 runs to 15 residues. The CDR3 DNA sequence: TGTGCCAGCAGCCCGACCGGGACAACACAAGAGACCCAGTACTTC. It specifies CASSPTGTTQETQYF.

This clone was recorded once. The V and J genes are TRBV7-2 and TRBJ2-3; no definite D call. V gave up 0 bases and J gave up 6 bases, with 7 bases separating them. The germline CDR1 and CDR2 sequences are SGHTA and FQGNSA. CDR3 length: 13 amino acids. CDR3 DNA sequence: TGTGCCAGCAGCTTAGCGAGAACGGATACGCAGTATTTT. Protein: CASSLARTDTQYF.

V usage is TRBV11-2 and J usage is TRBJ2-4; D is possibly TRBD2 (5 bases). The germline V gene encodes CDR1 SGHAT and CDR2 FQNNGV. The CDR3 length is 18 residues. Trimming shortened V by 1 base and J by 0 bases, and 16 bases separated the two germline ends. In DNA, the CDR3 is TGTGCCAGCAGCTTAGGGTCCGGGAACTCACTAGCCAAAAACATTCAGTACTTC. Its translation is CASSLGSGNSLAKNIQYF.

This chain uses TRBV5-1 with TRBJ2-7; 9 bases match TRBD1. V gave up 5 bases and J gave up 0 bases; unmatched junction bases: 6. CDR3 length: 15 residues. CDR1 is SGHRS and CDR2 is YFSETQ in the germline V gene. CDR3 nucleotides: TGCGCCAGCAGTCGGGACAGGGCGAGCTCCTACGAGCAGTACTTC. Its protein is CASSRDRASSYEQYF.

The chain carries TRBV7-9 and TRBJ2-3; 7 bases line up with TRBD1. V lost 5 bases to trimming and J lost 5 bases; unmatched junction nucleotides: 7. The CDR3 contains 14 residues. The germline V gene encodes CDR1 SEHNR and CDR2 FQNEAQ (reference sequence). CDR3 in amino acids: CASSLGGSGDTQYF. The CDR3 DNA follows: TGTGCCAGCAGCCTAGGGGGCTCCGGAGATACGCAGTATTTT.